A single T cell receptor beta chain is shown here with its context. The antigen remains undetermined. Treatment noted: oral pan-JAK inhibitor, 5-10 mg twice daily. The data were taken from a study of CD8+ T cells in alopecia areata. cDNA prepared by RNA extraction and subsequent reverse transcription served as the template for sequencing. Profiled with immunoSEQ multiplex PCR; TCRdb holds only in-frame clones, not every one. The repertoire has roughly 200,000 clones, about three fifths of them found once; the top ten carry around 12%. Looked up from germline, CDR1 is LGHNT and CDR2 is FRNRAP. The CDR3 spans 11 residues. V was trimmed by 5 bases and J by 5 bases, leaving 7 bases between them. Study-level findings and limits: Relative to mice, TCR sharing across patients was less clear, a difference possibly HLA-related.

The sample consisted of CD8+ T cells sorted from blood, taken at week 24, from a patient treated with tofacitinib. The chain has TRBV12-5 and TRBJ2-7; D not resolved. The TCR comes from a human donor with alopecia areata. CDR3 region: CASGMPHEQYF. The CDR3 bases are TGTGCTAGTGGTATGCCCCACGAGCAGTACTTC.